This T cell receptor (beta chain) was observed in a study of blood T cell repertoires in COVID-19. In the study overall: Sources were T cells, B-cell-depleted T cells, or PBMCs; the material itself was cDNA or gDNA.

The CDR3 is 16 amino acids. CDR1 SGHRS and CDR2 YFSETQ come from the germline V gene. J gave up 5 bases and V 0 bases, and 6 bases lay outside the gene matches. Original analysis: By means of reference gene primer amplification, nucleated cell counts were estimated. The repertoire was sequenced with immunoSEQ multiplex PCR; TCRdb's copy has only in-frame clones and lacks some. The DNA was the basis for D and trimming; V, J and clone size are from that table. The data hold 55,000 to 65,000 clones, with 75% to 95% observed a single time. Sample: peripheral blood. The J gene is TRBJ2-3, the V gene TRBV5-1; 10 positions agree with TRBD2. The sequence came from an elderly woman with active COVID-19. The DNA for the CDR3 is TGCGCCAGCAGCTTGGAGAGGACTAGCGGATTAGATACGCAGTATTTT. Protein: CASSLERTSGLDTQYF.